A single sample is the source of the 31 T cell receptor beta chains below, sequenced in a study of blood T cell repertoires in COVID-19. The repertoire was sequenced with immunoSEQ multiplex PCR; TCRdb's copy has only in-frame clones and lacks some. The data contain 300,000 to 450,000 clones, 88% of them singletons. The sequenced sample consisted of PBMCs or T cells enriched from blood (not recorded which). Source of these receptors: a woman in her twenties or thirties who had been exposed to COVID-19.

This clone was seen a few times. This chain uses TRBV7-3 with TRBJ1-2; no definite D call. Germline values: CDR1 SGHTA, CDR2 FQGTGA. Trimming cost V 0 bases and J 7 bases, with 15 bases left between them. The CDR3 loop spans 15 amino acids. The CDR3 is CASSLTAGKYSGYTF. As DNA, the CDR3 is TGTGCCAGCAGCTTAACGGCCGGGAAGTATAGTGGCTACACCTTC. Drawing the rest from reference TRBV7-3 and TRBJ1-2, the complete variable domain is GAGVSQTPSNKVTEKGKYVELRCDPISGHTALYWYRQSLGQGPEFLIYFQGTGAADDSGLPNDRFFAVRPEGSVSTLKIQRTERGDSAVYLCASSLTAGKYSGYTFGSGTRLTVV.

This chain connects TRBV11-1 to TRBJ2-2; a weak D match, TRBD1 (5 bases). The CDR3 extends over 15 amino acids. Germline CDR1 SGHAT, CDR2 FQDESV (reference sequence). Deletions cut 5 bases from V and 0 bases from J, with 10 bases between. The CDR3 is CASSPLGANTGELFF. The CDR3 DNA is TGTGCCAGCAGCCCTTTAGGGGCGAACACCGGGGAGCTGTTTTTT.

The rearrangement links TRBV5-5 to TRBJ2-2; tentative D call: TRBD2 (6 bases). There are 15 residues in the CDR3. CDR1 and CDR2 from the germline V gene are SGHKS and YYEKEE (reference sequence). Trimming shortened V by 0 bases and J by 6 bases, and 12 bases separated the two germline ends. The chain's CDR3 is CASSLVEGSAGELFF. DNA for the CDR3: TGTGCCAGCAGCTTGGTGGAGGGGTCGGCCGGGGAGCTGTTTTTT.

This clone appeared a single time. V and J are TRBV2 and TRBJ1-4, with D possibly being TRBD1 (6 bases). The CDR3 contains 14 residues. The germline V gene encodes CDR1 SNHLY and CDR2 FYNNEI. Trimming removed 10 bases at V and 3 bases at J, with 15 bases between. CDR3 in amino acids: CATQRTDPNEKLFF. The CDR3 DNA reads TGTGCCACCCAAAGGACAGACCCTAATGAAAAACTGTTTTTT.

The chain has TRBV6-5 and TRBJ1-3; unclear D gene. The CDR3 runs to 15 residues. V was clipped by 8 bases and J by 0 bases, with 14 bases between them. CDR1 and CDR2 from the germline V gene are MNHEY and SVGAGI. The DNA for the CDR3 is TGTGCCAGCGTTCCCAGGCTTAGCTCTGGAAACACCATATATTTT. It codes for CASVPRLSSGNTIYF.

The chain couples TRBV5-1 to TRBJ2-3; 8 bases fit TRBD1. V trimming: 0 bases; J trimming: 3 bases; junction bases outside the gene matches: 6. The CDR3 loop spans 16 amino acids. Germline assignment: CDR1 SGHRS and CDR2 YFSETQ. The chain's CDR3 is CASSLDGGQGTDTQYF. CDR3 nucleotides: TGCGCCAGCAGCTTGGATGGAGGACAGGGAACAGATACGCAGTATTTT.

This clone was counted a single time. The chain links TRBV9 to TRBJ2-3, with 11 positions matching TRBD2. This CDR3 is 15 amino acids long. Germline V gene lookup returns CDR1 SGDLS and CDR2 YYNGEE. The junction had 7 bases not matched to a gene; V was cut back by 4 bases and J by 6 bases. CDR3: CASSLQLAGVDTQYF. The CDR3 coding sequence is TGTGCCAGCAGCTTACAACTAGCGGGAGTGGATACGCAGTATTTT.

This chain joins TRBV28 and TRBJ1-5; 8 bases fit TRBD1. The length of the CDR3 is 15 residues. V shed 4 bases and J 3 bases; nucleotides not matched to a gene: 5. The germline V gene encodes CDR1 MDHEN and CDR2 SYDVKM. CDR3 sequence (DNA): TGTGCCAGCAGTTGGGGGACAGGAAACAATCAGCCCCAGCATTTT. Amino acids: CASSWGTGNNQPQHF.

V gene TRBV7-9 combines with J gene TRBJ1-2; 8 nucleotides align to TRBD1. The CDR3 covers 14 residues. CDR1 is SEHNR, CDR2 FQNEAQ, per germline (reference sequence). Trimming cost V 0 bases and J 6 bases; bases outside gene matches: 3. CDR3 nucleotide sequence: TGTGCCAGCAGCTTAGCGGACAGGGCCCATGGCTACACCTTC. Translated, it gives CASSLADRAHGYTF. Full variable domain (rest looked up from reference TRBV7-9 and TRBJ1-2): DTGVSQNPRHKITKRGQNVTFRCDPISEHNRLYWYRQTLGQGPEFLTYFQNEAQLEKSRLLSDRFSAERPKGSFSTLEIQRTEQGDSAMYLCASSLADRAHGYTFGSGTRLTVV.

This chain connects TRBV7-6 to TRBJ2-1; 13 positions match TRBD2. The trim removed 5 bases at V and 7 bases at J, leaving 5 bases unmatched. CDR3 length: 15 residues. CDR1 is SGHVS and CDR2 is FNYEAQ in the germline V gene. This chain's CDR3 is CASSALAGGLNEQFF. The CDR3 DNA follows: TGTGCCAGCAGCGCACTAGCGGGAGGGCTTAATGAGCAGTTCTTC.

The CDR3 loop reads CASIPSLAGGTDTQYF. The DNA of the CDR3 is TGTGCCAGCATTCCGAGCCTAGCGGGAGGCACAGATACGCAGTATTTT. The V and J genes are TRBV18 and TRBJ2-3; the match to TRBD2 covers 10 bases. The CDR3 extends over 16 amino acids. Germline lookup yields CDR1 KGHSH and CDR2 LQKENI. Trimming at V came to 8 bases and at J to 1 base, leaving 9 bases not matched to a gene. Using reference TRBV18 and TRBJ2-3 for the parts outside the CDR3, the full variable domain is NAGVMQNPRHLVRRRGQEARLRCSPMKGHSHVYWYRQLPEEGLKFMVYLQKENIIDESGMPKERFSAEFPKEGPSILRIQQVVRGDSAAYFCASIPSLAGGTDTQYFGPGTRLTVL.

CDR3 in amino acids: CASSGQVNEKLFF. For the CDR3, the DNA is TGTGCCAGCTCGGGACAGGTGAATGAAAAACTGTTTTTT. This chain joins TRBV2 and TRBJ1-4; 8 bases are shared with TRBD1. V was clipped by 8 bases and J by 5 bases; unmatched bases: 4. Per germline, CDR1 SNHLY and CDR2 FYNNEI. The CDR3 sequence is 13 residues long. Full variable domain (outside the CDR3, taken from reference TRBV2 and TRBJ1-4): EPEVTQTPSHQVTQMGQEVILRCVPISNHLYFYWYRQILGQKVEFLVSFYNNEISEKSEIFDDQFSVERPDGSNFTLKIRSTKLEDSAMYFCASSGQVNEKLFFGSGTQLSVL.

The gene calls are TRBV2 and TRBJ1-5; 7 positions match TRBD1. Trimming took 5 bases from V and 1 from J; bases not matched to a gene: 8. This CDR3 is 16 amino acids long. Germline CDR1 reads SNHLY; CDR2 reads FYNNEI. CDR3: CASSSDRAESNQPQHF. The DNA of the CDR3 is TGTGCCAGCAGTTCCGACAGGGCGGAAAGCAATCAGCCCCAGCATTTT.

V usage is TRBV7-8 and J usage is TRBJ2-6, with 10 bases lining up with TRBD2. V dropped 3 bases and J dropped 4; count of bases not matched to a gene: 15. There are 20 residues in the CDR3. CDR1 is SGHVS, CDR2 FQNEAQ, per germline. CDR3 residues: CASSFRRASGSAGGANVLTF. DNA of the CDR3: TGTGCCAGCAGCTTCCGTCGGGCTAGCGGGAGCGCGGGAGGGGCCAACGTCCTGACTTTC.

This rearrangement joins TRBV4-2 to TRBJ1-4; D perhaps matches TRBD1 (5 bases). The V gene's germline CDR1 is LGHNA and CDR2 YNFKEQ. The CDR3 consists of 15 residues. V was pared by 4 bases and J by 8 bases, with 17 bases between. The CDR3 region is CASSPLGGDNEKLFF. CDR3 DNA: TGTGCCAGCAGCCCCCTCGGGGGAGACAACGAAAAACTGTTTTTT.

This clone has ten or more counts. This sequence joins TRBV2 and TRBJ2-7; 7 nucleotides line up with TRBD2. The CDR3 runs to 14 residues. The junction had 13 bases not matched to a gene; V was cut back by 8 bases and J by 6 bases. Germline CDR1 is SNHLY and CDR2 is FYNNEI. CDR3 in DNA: TGTGCCAGCTGCGGGGGTCAAAATCTAGGCGAGCAGTACTTC. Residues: CASCGGQNLGEQYF.

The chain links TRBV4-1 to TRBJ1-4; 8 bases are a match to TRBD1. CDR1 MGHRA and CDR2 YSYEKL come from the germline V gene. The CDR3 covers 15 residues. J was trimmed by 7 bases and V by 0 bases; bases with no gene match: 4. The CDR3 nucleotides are TGCGCCAGCAGCCAAGATCCCGGGACAGGTGAAAAACTGTTTTTT. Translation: CASSQDPGTGEKLFF.

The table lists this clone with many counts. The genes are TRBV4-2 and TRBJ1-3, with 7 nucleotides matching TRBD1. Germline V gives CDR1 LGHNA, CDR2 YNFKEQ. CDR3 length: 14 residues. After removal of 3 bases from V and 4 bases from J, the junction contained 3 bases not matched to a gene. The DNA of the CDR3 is TGTGCCAGCAGCCAGAGGGGGCTCGGAAACACCATATATTTT. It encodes CASSQRGLGNTIYF.

CDR3 residues: CASSRLVGYEQYF. The CDR3 DNA reads TGTGCCAGCAGCCGACTCGTTGGATACGAGCAGTACTTC. This chain uses TRBV27 with TRBJ2-7; D is unclear. The CDR3 sequence is 13 residues long. In germline, CDR1 is MNHEY, CDR2 SMNVEV (reference sequence). V dropped 6 bases and J dropped 4 bases, with 13 bases sitting between them.

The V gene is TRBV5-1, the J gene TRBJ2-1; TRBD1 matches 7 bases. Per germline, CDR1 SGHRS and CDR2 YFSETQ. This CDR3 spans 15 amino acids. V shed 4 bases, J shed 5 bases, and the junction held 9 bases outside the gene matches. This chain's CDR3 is CASSSGTAVNNEQFF. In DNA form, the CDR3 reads TGCGCCAGCAGCAGTGGGACAGCGGTTAACAATGAGCAGTTCTTC.

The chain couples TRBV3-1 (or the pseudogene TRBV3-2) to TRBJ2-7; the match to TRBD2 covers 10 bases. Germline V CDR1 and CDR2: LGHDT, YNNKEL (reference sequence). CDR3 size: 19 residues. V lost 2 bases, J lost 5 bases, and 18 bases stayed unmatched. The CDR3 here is CASSQRYLRAGGPAHEQYF. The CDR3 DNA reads TGTGCCAGCAGCCAACGATACCTTCGAGCGGGAGGGCCTGCCCACGAGCAGTACTTC.

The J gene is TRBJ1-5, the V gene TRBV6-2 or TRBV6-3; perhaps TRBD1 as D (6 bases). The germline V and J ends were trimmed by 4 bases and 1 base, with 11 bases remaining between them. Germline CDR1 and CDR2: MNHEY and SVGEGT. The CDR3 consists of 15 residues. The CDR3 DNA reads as TGTGCCAGCAGTTTATCCGGGACAAGCAATCAGCCCCAGCATTTT. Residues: CASSLSGTSNQPQHF.

This CDR3 is CASTPRAGTGEQYF. The CDR3 DNA is TGTGCCAGCACCCCTCGAGCGGGGACCGGCGAGCAGTACTTC. This chain links TRBV11-3 with TRBJ2-7; TRBD2 agrees at 7 bases. Germline V gene sequence: CDR1 SGHNT, CDR2 YENEEA. There are 14 residues in the CDR3. V was pared by 7 bases and J by 6 bases, with 12 bases of the junction left unmatched.

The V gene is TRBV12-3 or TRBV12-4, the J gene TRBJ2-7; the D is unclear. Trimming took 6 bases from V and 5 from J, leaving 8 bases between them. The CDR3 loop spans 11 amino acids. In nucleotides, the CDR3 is TGTGCCAGCAGCCAAACACACGAGCAGTACTTC. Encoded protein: CASSQTHEQYF.

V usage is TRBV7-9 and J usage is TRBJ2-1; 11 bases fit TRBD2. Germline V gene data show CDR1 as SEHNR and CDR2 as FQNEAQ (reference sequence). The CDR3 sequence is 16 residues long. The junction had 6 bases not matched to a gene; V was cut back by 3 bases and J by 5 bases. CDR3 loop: CASSFRLAGSNNEQFF. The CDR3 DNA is TGTGCCAGCAGCTTCAGACTAGCGGGATCCAACAATGAGCAGTTCTTC.

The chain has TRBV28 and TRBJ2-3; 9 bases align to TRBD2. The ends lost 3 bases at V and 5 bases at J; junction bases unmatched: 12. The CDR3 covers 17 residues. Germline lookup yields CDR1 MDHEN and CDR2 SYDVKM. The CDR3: CASSLELAGEGRDTQYF. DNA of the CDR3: TGTGCCAGCAGTTTGGAATTAGCGGGAGAGGGGAGAGATACGCAGTATTTT.

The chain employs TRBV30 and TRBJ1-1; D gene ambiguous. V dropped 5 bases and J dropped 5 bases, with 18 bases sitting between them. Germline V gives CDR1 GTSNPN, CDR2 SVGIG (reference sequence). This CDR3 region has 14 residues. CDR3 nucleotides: TGTGCCTGGGGCCACGGACTTCGAGGGACTGAAGCTTTCTTT. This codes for CAWGHGLRGTEAFF.

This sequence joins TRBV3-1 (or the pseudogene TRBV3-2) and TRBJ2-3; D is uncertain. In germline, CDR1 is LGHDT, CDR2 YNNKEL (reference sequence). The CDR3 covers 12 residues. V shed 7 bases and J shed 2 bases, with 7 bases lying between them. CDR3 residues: CASTSYTDTQYF. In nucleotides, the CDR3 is TGTGCCAGCACCTCGTACACAGATACGCAGTATTTT.

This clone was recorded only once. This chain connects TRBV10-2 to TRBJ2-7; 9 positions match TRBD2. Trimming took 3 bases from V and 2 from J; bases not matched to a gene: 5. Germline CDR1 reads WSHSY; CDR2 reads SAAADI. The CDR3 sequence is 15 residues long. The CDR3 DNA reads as TGCGCCAGCAGTGATCCGGGACTAGCCCCCTACGAGCAGTACTTC. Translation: CASSDPGLAPYEQYF.

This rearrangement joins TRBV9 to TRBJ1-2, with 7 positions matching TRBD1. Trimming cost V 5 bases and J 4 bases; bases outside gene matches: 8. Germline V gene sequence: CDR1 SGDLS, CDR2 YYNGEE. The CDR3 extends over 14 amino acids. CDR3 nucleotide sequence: TGTGCCAGCAGTGTCCGGGACAGCTTCTATGGCTACACCTTC. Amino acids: CASSVRDSFYGYTF.

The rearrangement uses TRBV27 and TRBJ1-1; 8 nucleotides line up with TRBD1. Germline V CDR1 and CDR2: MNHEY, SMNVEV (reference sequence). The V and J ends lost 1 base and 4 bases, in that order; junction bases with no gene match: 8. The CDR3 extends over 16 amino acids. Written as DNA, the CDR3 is TGTGCCAGCAGTTTATATTCAGGGGGCGCAACCACTGAAGCTTTCTTT. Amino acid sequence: CASSLYSGGATTEAFF.